These T cell receptor beta chains were read from a single sample in a study of blood T cell repertoires in COVID-19. Clones were read by immunoSEQ multiplex PCR, and TCRdb kept only the in-frame ones, dropping some. The sample records roughly 300,000 clones, roughly 90% being singletons. The sample taken for sequencing was PBMCs or T cells enriched from blood (not recorded which). These receptors were obtained from a woman aged 40 to 49 with acute COVID-19. CDR3s include the opening cysteine and the closing phenylalanine or tryptophan.

>TRBV7-9
CASSSNSGQPQHF
>TRBV18
CASSPNRDRGTGELFF
>TRBV2
CASSEGTGGRSPLHF
>TRBV4-1
CASSQDRRRNQPQHF
>TRBV27
CASGPLEGGSYNEQFF
>TRBV2
CASSGTLTGQPQHF
>TRBV6-5
CAIEGLLGITDTQYF
>TRBV5-6
CASSGDTAGNSPLHF
>TRBV6-2/TRBV6-3
CASSGRTGGSYGYTF
>TRBV13
CASSSHGRGETQYF
>TRBV28
CASRTQGRGYGYTF
>TRBV20-1
CSARDRSEAFF
>TRBV13
CASSPAGGSYEQYF
>TRBV27
CASSKTGEHSTDTQYF
>TRBV2
CASSQQGTSGTDTQYF
>TRBV7-9
CASSLDRGTEAFF
>TRBV9
CASSVGRGAPGTQYF
>TRBV7-9
CASSLDRGYEQYF
>TRBV5-1
CASSLQGASNQPQHF
>TRBV9
CASFFVSLNRRDTQYF
>TRBV6-1
CASSDPGQGHTDTQYF
>TRBV9
CASSQGSGYGYTF
>TRBV5-6
CASSFARRGSQETQYF
>TRBV5-1
CASSPGQEESPLHF
>TRBV2
CASNEPVMAYEQYF
>TRBV28
CASSPGTSGGYEQYF
>TRBV18
CASSPGQGGSYEQYF
>TRBV29-1
CSVVGQHGYTF
>TRBV2
CASSRTSGSYEQYF
>TRBV7-9
CASSSGLAGGRTDTQYF
>TRBV7-2
CASSPRWGDGYTF
>TRBV15
CATSRDPGTGNEQFF
>TRBV29-1
CSVEDHDYLATNEKLFF
>TRBV25-1
CASSAPGQGARTEAFF
>TRBV19
CASSYADTQYF
>TRBV5-1
CASSLGADQPQHF
>TRBV12-3/TRBV12-4
CASSTLGGEKAFF
>TRBV7-9
CASSLALGDTEAFF
>TRBV7-9
CASSPTRGVERNSPLHF
>TRBV11-2
CASSLDPGNQPQHF
>TRBV27
CASSPQGGVGETQYF
>TRBV7-2
CASSLTGGANYGYTF
>TRBV6-1
CASSEGLGAYNEQFF
>TRBV10-3
CAISRGQGADSNQPQHF
>TRBV10-3
CAISEGLAGGQETQYF
>TRBV7-2
CASSYSGSLTNTQYF
>TRBV24-1
CATSDLGGQGTDTQYF
>TRBV5-1
CASSLQASSYEQYF
>TRBV30
CACRTGLDTEAFF
>TRBV2
CASSEFGGSGGNTIYF
>TRBV11-3
CASSPGSGINEQFF
>TRBV25-1
CASSVQGADTQYF
>TRBV6-5
CASDRTGSTDTQYF
>TRBV7-9
CASSSPGTWDEKLFF
>TRBV6-5
CASSYRGQTEAFF